Detailed here is one T cell receptor beta chain. The antigen it recognizes is unknown. A junction end diverges from the germline sequence, so it may reflect a read error. Using a mixed TRB-A/B primer pool, multiplex touch-down PCR amplified rearranged TRB sequences covering the V, D and J segments. Two consecutive PCR reactions with Phusion HS II polymerase added Illumina adapters and sample indices to the amplicons. Amplicons were gel-purified using the NucleoSpin Gel and PCR Clean-up kit and were subsequently checked with Qubit and an Agilent 2100 Bioanalyzer. Sequencing of the libraries was done on an Illumina MiSeq with paired-end, single-indexed 600-cycle runs. The source study handled its data this way. MiXCR versions 2.12 and 3.0.5 were used to process TRB sequences. Each unique CDR3 nucleotide sequence was treated as one clone, and only productive sequences with two or more reads were kept. The repertoire metrics were Shannon diversity, evenness, clonality (calculated as one minus evenness), and diversity profiles parameterized by alpha from 0 to 5. The IGoR algorithm was used to calculate generation probabilities of clones in the paired pre- and post-chemotherapy samples. Using fastp trimming at Q25 and MiXCR clonotype assembly, TCRdb reanalyzed the public sequencing data and kept in-frame beta chains. Duplicate CDR3 protein sequences are folded into a single record with the most common DNA and genes. The V and J calls follow TCRdb's processing rather than the paper's. Within this sample are 500 or so distinct CDR3 sequences, with roughly a third of them counted one time only. Clones ranked in the top ten supply approximately 88% of the sample.

The CDR3, from cysteine to phenylalanine, totals 15 residues. Only CDR3 DNA remains: 45 bases, in frame from the first base. CDR1 and CDR2, looked up from the germline V gene, are ENHRY and SYGVKD. This specimen comes from a study of T cell repertoires in aging, cancer and after chemotherapy (dated by TCRdb to between 2018 and 2021). A note on the overall study: Donors were distributed across six age groups ranging from 30 or younger to 70 or older, with at least three individuals included per group. Paired pre- and post-chemotherapy samples in the hematological group came from chronic lymphocytic leukemia patients treated with fludarabine- or bendamustine-based regimens. In total, the full dataset held millions of TCR reads. Peripheral blood TCR beta repertoires from healthy donors and cancer patients were profiled to examine immunoaging and T cell reconstitution after chemotherapy. Alongside some 96 healthy donors serving as a reference group, the cohort included roughly 220 cancer patients, of whom roughly 92 had hematological cancers and 124 had solid cancers.

Instead of sorted cells or RNA, genomic DNA extracted from peripheral blood served as the source for amplifying TCR beta rearrangements. Overall study results and their limits: In healthy donors, the decline in TCR diversity with age was mainly explained by loss of richness, whereas in cancer patients loss of evenness was also found to contribute. Untreated patients with hematological or solid cancers showed significantly lower blood TCR diversity and higher clonality than age-matched healthy donors. It was noted by the authors that conclusions about immunological memory after chemotherapy cannot be drawn from the repertoire data. In both cancer cohorts, median generation probability rose over the chemotherapy interval, which suggests that the repertoire was reconstituted through rebound thymic output. Lymphoid organ infiltration was present in the hematological cancer patients, and this infiltration may itself impair thymic emigration or the expansion of peripheral T cells.

This sequence uses TRBV10-3 and TRBJ2-3, and TRBD1 matches 7 of the central bases. The receptor's source is a human donor with a blood cancer. Sequenced material: blood. The DNA sequence is given as TGTGCCAGCAGTTTCGGGACAGCTAGCACAGATACGCAGTATTTT. This gives the protein CASSFGTASTDTQYF.